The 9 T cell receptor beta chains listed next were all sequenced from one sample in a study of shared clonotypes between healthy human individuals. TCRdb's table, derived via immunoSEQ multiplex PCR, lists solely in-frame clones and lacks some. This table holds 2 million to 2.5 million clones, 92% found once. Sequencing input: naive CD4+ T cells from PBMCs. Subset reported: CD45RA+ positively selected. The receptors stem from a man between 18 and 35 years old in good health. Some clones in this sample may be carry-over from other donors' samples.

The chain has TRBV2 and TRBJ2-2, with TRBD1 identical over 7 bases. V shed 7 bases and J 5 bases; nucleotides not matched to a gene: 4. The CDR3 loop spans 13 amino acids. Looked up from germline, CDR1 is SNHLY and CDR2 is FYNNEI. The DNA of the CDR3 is TGTGCCAGCAACTCACAGGGGACCGGGGAGCTGTTTTTT. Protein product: CASNSQGTGELFF.

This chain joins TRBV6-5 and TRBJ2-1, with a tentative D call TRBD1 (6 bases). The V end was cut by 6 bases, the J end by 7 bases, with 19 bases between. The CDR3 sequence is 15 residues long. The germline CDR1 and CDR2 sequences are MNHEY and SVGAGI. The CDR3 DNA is TGTGCCAGCAGATCCTTCCAGACAGGTTGGAATGAGCAGTTCTTC. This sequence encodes CASRSFQTGWNEQFF.

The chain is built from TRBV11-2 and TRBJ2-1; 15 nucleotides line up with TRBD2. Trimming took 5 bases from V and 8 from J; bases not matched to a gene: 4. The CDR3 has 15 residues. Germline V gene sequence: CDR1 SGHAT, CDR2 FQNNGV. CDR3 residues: CASSPWTSGRDEQFF. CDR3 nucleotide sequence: TGTGCCAGCAGCCCCTGGACTAGCGGGAGGGATGAGCAGTTCTTC.

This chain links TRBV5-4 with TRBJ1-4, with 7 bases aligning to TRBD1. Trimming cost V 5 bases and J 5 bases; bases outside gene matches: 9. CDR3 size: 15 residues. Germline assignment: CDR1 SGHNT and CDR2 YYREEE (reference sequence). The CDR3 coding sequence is TGTGCCAGCAGTCCTCCGGGACAGCAGAATGAAAAACTGTTTTTT. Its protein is CASSPPGQQNEKLFF.

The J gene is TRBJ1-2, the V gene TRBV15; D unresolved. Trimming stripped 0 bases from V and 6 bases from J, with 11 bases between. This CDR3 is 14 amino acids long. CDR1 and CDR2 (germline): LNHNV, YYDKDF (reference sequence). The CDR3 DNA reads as TGTGCCACCAGCAGAGATGGGAAGACGGATGGCTACACCTTC. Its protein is CATSRDGKTDGYTF.

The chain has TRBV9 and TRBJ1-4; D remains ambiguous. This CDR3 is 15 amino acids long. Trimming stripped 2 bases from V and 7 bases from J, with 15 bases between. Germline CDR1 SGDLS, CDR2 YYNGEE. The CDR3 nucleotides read TGTGCCAGCAGCGTCGGGATCGCGGTGGGTGAAAAACTGTTTTTT. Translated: CASSVGIAVGEKLFF.

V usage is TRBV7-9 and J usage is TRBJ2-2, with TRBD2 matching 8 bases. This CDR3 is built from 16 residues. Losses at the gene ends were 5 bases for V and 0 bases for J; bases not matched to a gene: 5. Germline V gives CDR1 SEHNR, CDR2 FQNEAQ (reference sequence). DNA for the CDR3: TGTGCCAGCAGCCTCGGGGGGGGAACGAACACCGGGGAGCTGTTTTTT. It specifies CASSLGGGTNTGELFF.

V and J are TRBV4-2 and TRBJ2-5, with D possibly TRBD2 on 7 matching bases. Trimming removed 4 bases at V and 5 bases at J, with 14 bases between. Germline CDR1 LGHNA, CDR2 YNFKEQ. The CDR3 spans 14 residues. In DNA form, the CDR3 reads TGTGCCAGCAGCCTACAGGGAGGGAGTGAGACCCAGTACTTC. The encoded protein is CASSLQGGSETQYF.

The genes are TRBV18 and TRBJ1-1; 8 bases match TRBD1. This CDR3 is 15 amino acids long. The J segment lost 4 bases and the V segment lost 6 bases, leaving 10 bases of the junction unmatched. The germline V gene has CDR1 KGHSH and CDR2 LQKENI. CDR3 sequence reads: CASSSDRGLSTEAFF. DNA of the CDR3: TGTGCCAGCTCGTCCGACAGGGGATTGAGCACTGAAGCTTTCTTT.